The T cell receptor (beta chain) described here comes from a study of cytomegalovirus exposure and HLA in healthy donors. The PCR contained 60 Vbeta and 13 Jbeta primers. The table came from immunoSEQ multiplex PCR; TCRdb's copy has only in-frame clones and leaves some out. The repertoire includes around 76,000 clones, 55% to 80% of them detected once, and around 7.6% sits in the top ten. The CDR3 sequence is 16 residues long. Trimming cost V 4 bases and J 3 bases; bases outside gene matches: 7. Germline-derived CDR1 and CDR2 are SEHNR and FQNEAQ (reference sequence). The receptor was isolated from a man aged 40-50 years in good health and CMV-seropositive. Material: PBMCs. The chain couples TRBV7-9 to TRBJ2-3; 10 positions match TRBD2. CDR3 bases: TGTGCCAGCAGCTCCCAAGCGGGGGGGCCTACAGATACGCAGTATTTT. Translating gives CASSSQAGGPTDTQYF.